The 14 T cell receptor beta chains reported below all come from one sample, sequenced in a study of beta chain features in type 1 diabetes. Every isolated RNA sample was fully reverse transcribed, so sequencing captured expressed TCRB transcripts. Produced via immunoSEQ multiplex PCR; TCRdb's table is partial and in-frame only. The table lists about 340,000 clones, less than 9.5% of them singletons. Sample: central memory CD4+ T cells from blood. The receptors were gathered from a woman aged 18 to 35 in good health.

This clone was found a few times. The genes are TRBV7-3 and TRBJ2-3; D gene ambiguous. Trimming cost V 3 bases and J 5 bases, with 15 bases left between them. The CDR3 runs to 15 residues. CDR1 and CDR2 (germline): SGHTA, FQGTGA. CDR3 loop: CASSLGSWDGDTQYF. The DNA of the CDR3 is TGTGCCAGCAGCTTGGGCAGCTGGGATGGAGATACGCAGTATTTT.

This rearrangement joins TRBV6-5 to TRBJ2-7, with D tentatively TRBD2 (5 bases). The CDR3 runs to 15 residues. Trimming pared 5 bases from V and 0 bases from J, leaving 14 bases between. The germline gives CDR1 MNHEY, CDR2 SVGAGI. CDR3 sequence: CASSRERRSSYEQYF. The CDR3 nucleotides are TGTGCCAGCAGTCGGGAACGGAGGAGCTCCTACGAGCAGTACTTC.

This clone was picked up a small number of times. The J gene is TRBJ2-7, the V gene TRBV27, with a tentative D call TRBD2 (6 bases). CDR1 and CDR2 from the germline V gene are MNHEY and SMNVEV (reference sequence). The V end lost 5 bases, the J end lost 4 bases, and 21 bases lay between the germline ends. The CDR3 is 16 residues long. The CDR3 loop reads CASSPLLASGLYEQYF. CDR3 nucleotide sequence: TGTGCCAGCAGTCCCCTCCTAGCGAGCGGACTTTACGAGCAGTACTTC.

This clone occurred a few times. The chain uses TRBV28 and TRBJ2-7; 7 bases line up with TRBD2. CDR3 length: 14 amino acids. V gave up 5 bases and J gave up 3 bases; unmatched junction bases: 7. Germline assignment: CDR1 MDHEN and CDR2 SYDVKM. CDR3 nucleotide sequence: TGTGCCAGCAGTCCTAGCGGAACCAACTACGAGCAGTACTTC. It specifies CASSPSGTNYEQYF.

This clone was detected a few times. The chain recombines TRBV28 with TRBJ2-5; D is undetermined. The CDR3 has 15 amino acids. The V end lost 5 bases, the J end lost 4 bases, and 17 bases lay between the germline ends. From germline, CDR1 is MDHEN and CDR2 SYDVKM. Written as DNA, the CDR3 is TGTGCCAGCAGTCCCCCTCTCTCGATGAGAGAGACCCAGTACTTC. This translates into CASSPPLSMRETQYF.

There are a few counts of this clone. The junction differs from germline at one of its ends, possibly a read error. V is TRBV5-4 and J is TRBJ2-5; the match to TRBD2 covers 9 bases. The length of the CDR3 is 16 residues. The germline gives CDR1 SGHNT, CDR2 YYREEE (reference sequence). CDR3 sequence: CASSQDLPSGMATQYF. The CDR3 DNA reads as TGCGCCAGCAGCCAAGACCTGCCTAGCGGGATGGCGACCCAGTACTTC.

The rearrangement joins TRBV7-2 to TRBJ1-1, with a weak D call TRBD1 (5 bases). This CDR3 is 14 amino acids long. V was cut by 3 bases and J by 4 bases, with 12 bases left in between. CDR1 is SGHTA, CDR2 FQGNSA, per germline. For the CDR3, the DNA is TGTGCCAGCAGCTTCATCGGGACGGGCACTGAAGCTTTCTTT. Protein sequence: CASSFIGTGTEAFF.

In this sample, this clone turned up many times. This rearrangement joins TRBV28 to TRBJ2-7, with D perhaps matching TRBD1 or TRBD2 (7 bases each). Per the germline V gene, CDR1 is MDHEN and CDR2 is SYDVKM. There are 14 residues in the CDR3. The ends were cut back, 1 base at V and 6 bases at J, with 13 bases in the middle. In DNA, the CDR3 is TGTGCCAGCAGTTTATTTCAGGGGGGGTTCGAGCAGTACTTC. Amino acids: CASSLFQGGFEQYF.

V gene TRBV2 combines with J gene TRBJ2-5; tentatively, D is TRBD2 (5 bases). Germline CDR1 and CDR2: SNHLY and FYNNEI. CDR3 size: 14 residues. Trimming removed 3 bases at V and 0 bases at J, with 8 bases between. This CDR3 reads CASSEGGHQETQYF. The CDR3, as DNA: TGTGCCAGCAGTGAGGGCGGGCACCAAGAGACCCAGTACTTC.

This clone was observed many times. The CDR3 loop reads CASSLATGGGGLHEQYF. CDR3 nucleotide sequence: TGTGCCAGCAGCTTGGCTACAGGGGGCGGCGGGCTCCACGAGCAGTACTTC. The chain carries TRBV5-6 and TRBJ2-7, with 9 bases lining up with TRBD1. The V segment lost 0 bases and the J segment 5 bases; nucleotides outside the gene matches: 12. The CDR3 runs to 17 residues. CDR1 and CDR2 from the germline V gene are SGHDT and YYEEEE.

The chain links TRBV21-1 to TRBJ2-5; no check of the table's D call, TRBD1, against the DNA was made. TRBV21-1 is labeled a pseudogene. The CDR3 extends over 15 amino acids. CDR3 region: CASSRSPTGWETQYF. CDR3 coding DNA: TGTGCCAGCAGCCGCTCCCCGACAGGGTGGGAGACCCAGTACTTC.

This clone was found a few times. The V and J genes are TRBV4-3 and TRBJ1-1, with a weak D call TRBD1 (5 bases). Germline V gene data show CDR1 as LGHNA and CDR2 as YSLEER. The V end lost 3 bases, the J end lost 5 bases, and 10 bases lay between the germline ends. The length of the CDR3 is 13 residues. DNA for the CDR3: TGCGCCAGCAGCCAGGGGGAGAGGACTGAAGCTTTCTTT. Translating gives CASSQGERTEAFF.

The chain couples TRBV5-1 to TRBJ2-2; 9 bases align to TRBD1. The CDR3 has 14 residues. Germline values: CDR1 SGHRS, CDR2 YFSETQ. The junction had 1 base not matched to a gene; V was cut back by 4 bases and J by 3 bases. CDR3 protein: CASSRDRDTGELFF. The CDR3 nucleotides are TGCGCCAGCAGCCGGGACAGGGACACCGGGGAGCTGTTTTTT.

In this sample, this clone turned up many times. This chain connects TRBV2 to TRBJ1-5; D gene unclear. The germline V gene encodes CDR1 SNHLY and CDR2 FYNNEI. Trimming took off 4 bases at V and 3 bases at J, with 10 bases between the two ends. This CDR3 region has 14 residues. DNA of the CDR3: TGTGCCAGCAGTGTCCAGATCTTCAATCAGCCCCAGCATTTT. It encodes CASSVQIFNQPQHF. Filled out from reference TRBV2 and TRBJ1-5, the complete variable domain reads EPEVTQTPSHQVTQMGQEVILRCVPISNHLYFYWYRQILGQKVEFLVSFYNNEISEKSEIFDDQFSVERPDGSNFTLKIRSTKLEDSAMYFCASSVQIFNQPQHFGDGTRLSIL.